This TCR beta chain derives from a study of shared clonotypes between healthy human individuals. At the level of the study: A couple of female and a few male donors aged 18 to 49 were enrolled. Researchers assigned three CD4 naive, three CD4 memory, two CD8 naive and one CD8 memory plate to each donor. Findings and caveats of the study: Lower generation probabilities were found for non-shared clonotypes than for those shared by all four donors.

Germline V CDR1 and CDR2: SGHTA, FQGTGA. The CDR3 spans 14 residues. Trimming stripped 1 base from V and 3 bases from J, with 9 bases between. The method was immunoSEQ multiplex PCR; TCRdb's version includes in-frame clones alone and lacks a portion of them. The table records about 2 million clones, 85% to 95% of them present only once. The naive CD8 subset, CD45RO-negative cells positively selected for CCR7, excluded terminally differentiated effector memory CD45RA+ cells. Study donors comprised healthy, HIV-negative adults devoid of recent acute infection or vaccination. About this clone itself: As yet, its antigen is unknown.

The TCR comes from a man aged 18 to 29 in good health. Sequenced sample: naive CD8+ T cells sorted from blood. The chain recombines TRBV7-3 with TRBJ1-1, with D unresolved. The CDR3 region is CASSLNPEDTEAFF. For the CDR3, the DNA is TGTGCCAGCAGCTTAAACCCCGAGGACACTGAAGCTTTCTTT.